One and the same sample provided the 25 T cell receptor beta chains below, sequenced in a study of shared clonotypes between healthy human individuals. Only in-frame clones appear in the TCRdb table, and some are missing; sequencing was by immunoSEQ multiplex PCR. Counted here are hundreds of thousands of clones, approximately 96% occurring once; the ten biggest clones make up about 0.12%. Naive CD8 cells, CD45RO-negative and positively selected for CCR7, excluded terminally differentiated effector memory CD45RA+ cells. Input material: naive CD8+ T cells sorted from blood. Every receptor here comes from a woman in her twenties or thirties in good health.

The chain carries TRBV28 and TRBJ2-6; 11 bases line up with TRBD1. CDR1 and CDR2 from the germline V gene are MDHEN and SYDVKM. This CDR3 has 18 amino acids. The J segment lost 5 bases and the V segment lost 3 bases, leaving 9 bases of the junction unmatched. CDR3 DNA: TGTGCCAGCAGTTTGTCTTTCGGGACAGGGGGGAGGGCCAACGTCCTGACTTTC. Protein: CASSLSFGTGGRANVLTF.

This chain joins TRBV2 and TRBJ2-7, with a possible D match to TRBD2 (5 bases). CDR1 and CDR2 (germline): SNHLY, FYNNEI. This CDR3 has 15 amino acids. Trimming pared 2 bases from V and 0 bases from J, leaving 11 bases between. The CDR3 DNA reads as TGTGCCAGCAGTGAATCCGGGGTTAGCTCCTACGAGCAGTACTTC. Encoded protein: CASSESGVSSYEQYF.

V is TRBV21-1 and J is TRBJ1-5; the table's D call, TRBD1, was not checked against the DNA. TRBV21-1 is classified as a pseudogene. CDR3 size: 17 residues. The CDR3 here is CASSKEGQRDSNQPQHF. CDR3 DNA: TGTGCCAGCAGCAAAGAGGGACAGAGAGATAGCAATCAGCCCCAGCATTTT.

V and J are TRBV2 and TRBJ2-1, with 8 bases matching TRBD2. This CDR3 is built from 13 residues. The V segment lost 6 bases and the J segment 8 bases; nucleotides outside the gene matches: 6. The germline V gene has CDR1 SNHLY and CDR2 FYNNEI. CDR3 residues: CASSGSGVHEQFF. CDR3 in DNA: TGTGCCAGCAGCGGTAGCGGGGTTCATGAGCAGTTCTTC.

The gene calls are TRBV29-1 and TRBJ2-1; D gene uncertain. CDR1 is SQVTM, CDR2 ANQGSEA, per germline. The CDR3 length is 12 residues. Trimming shortened V by 5 bases and J by 4 bases, and 9 bases separated the two germline ends. This CDR3 reads CSVFAVYNEQFF. The CDR3 DNA reads TGCAGCGTTTTCGCGGTGTACAATGAGCAGTTCTTC.

This clone was detected a few times. The chain joins TRBV5-8 to TRBJ1-1; D is unresolved. Germline lookup yields CDR1 SGHTS and CDR2 YDEGEE. The CDR3 totals 13 residues. The ends were cut back, 1 base at V and 0 bases at J, with 4 bases in the middle. CDR3 DNA: TGTGCCAGCAGCTTGACTTTGAACACTGAAGCTTTCTTT. This encodes CASSLTLNTEAFF.

J is TRBJ2-5 and V is TRBV4-1; D remains ambiguous. The V gene's germline CDR1 is MGHRA and CDR2 YSYEKL. The CDR3 covers 16 residues. Trimming pared 3 bases from V and 2 bases from J, leaving 16 bases between. The CDR3 DNA sequence: TGCGCCAGCAGCCATGAAGGGTCGGGTTTACAAGAGACCCAGTACTTC. Protein product: CASSHEGSGLQETQYF.

The chain couples TRBV28 to TRBJ2-2; D unclear. The CDR3 loop spans 14 amino acids. V gave up 4 bases and J gave up 6 bases, with 12 bases separating them. The germline gives CDR1 MDHEN, CDR2 SYDVKM. In DNA, the CDR3 is TGTGCCAGCAGTTGGACCCTACCCTCCGGGGAGCTGTTTTTT. It encodes CASSWTLPSGELFF.

The CDR3 DNA is TGCGCCAGCAATGACAGACCCAATTCCTACGAGCAGTACTTC. It translates to CASNDRPNSYEQYF. The rearrangement uses TRBV5-1 and TRBJ2-7; the D gene is possibly TRBD1 (5 bases). The CDR3 has 14 residues. Trimming shortened V by 6 bases and J by 1 base, and 14 bases separated the two germline ends. Germline V gene lookup returns CDR1 SGHRS and CDR2 YFSETQ. Based on the CDR3 plus reference TRBV5-1 and TRBJ2-7, the full variable domain is KAGVTQTPRYLIKTRGQQVTLSCSPISGHRSVSWYQQTPGQGLQFLFEYFSETQRNKGNFPGRFSGRQFSNSRSEMNVSTLELGDSALYLCASNDRPNSYEQYFGPGTRLTVT.

The chain joins TRBV2 to TRBJ2-2; the match to TRBD1 covers 10 bases. CDR3 length: 14 residues. V lost 5 bases to trimming and J lost 6 bases; unmatched junction nucleotides: 3. Germline CDR1 is SNHLY and CDR2 is FYNNEI. CDR3: CASSMTGGPGELFF. The CDR3 nucleotides are TGTGCCAGCAGTATGACAGGGGGCCCCGGGGAGCTGTTTTTT.

V is TRBV27 and J is TRBJ2-1, with a weak D call TRBD2 (6 bases). The CDR3 consists of 16 residues. The germline CDR1 and CDR2 sequences are MNHEY and SMNVEV (reference sequence). V lost 5 bases and J 5 bases, leaving 19 bases between the germline ends. In DNA, the CDR3 is TGTGCCAGCAGTGGTTGGGGGACTCCGGACGACAATGAGCAGTTCTTC. Translated, it gives CASSGWGTPDDNEQFF.

CDR3 sequence reads: CASSSGGGFLPQHF. CDR3 in DNA: TGTGCCAGCAGTTCAGGCGGGGGGTTTTTGCCCCAGCATTTT. This chain joins TRBV27 and TRBJ1-5; D possibly corresponds to TRBD1 (5 bases). This CDR3 comprises 14 residues. Per germline, CDR1 MNHEY and CDR2 SMNVEV (reference sequence). The ends were cut back, 4 bases at V and 9 bases at J, with 16 bases in the middle.

The CDR3 spells CSVESDNSYEQYF. Written as DNA, the CDR3 is TGCAGCGTTGAATCGGACAACTCCTACGAGCAGTACTTC. The rearrangement joins TRBV29-1 to TRBJ2-7, with a tentative D call TRBD1 (5 bases). V lost 2 bases and J lost 0, with 8 bases in between. Germline V CDR1 and CDR2: SQVTM, ANQGSEA. This CDR3 has 13 residues.

This chain connects TRBV27 to TRBJ2-7; D unresolved. Germline V gives CDR1 MNHEY, CDR2 SMNVEV (reference sequence). V was shortened by 5 bases and J by 2 bases, with 19 bases between the two germline ends. The CDR3 sequence is 16 residues long. The CDR3 bases are TGTGCCAGCAGTCCAGCTTCCCCTCGCGGTACCTACGAGCAGTACTTC. Its protein product is CASSPASPRGTYEQYF.

Regarding this clone: This CDR3 is also generated by other DNA sequences in the sample. V is TRBV19 and J is TRBJ2-7; tentatively, D is TRBD1 (5 bases). V lost 3 bases and J 0 bases, leaving 6 bases between the germline ends. Germline loops: CDR1 LNHDA, CDR2 SQIVND (reference sequence). The CDR3 is made up of 13 amino acids. The DNA for the CDR3 is TGTGCCAGTAGTATGACAGTCTCCTACGAGCAGTACTTC. Translated, it gives CASSMTVSYEQYF.

This clone showed up just once. This rearrangement joins TRBV28 to TRBJ2-1, with 14 bases fitting TRBD2. Germline values: CDR1 MDHEN, CDR2 SYDVKM. With 6 bases clipped from V and 10 bases from J, the junction kept 14 bases outside the gene matches. The CDR3 is 17 residues long. The CDR3 spells CASSSPRGTSGRGEQFF. The DNA for the CDR3 is TGTGCCAGCAGCTCACCCCGCGGGACTAGCGGGAGAGGAGAGCAGTTCTTC. Complete variable domain (other parts from reference TRBV28 and TRBJ2-1): DVKVTQSSRYLVKRTGEKVFLECVQDMDHENMFWYRQDPGLGLRLIYFSYDVKMKEKGDIPEGYSVSREKKERFSLILESASTNQTSMYLCASSSPRGTSGRGEQFFGPGTRLTVL.

The V gene is TRBV29-1, the J gene TRBJ1-2, with 10 bases that match TRBD1. The V segment lost 1 base and the J segment 5 bases; nucleotides outside the gene matches: 13. Germline CDR1 is SQVTM and CDR2 is ANQGSEA. The CDR3 contains 17 residues. CDR3 sequence reads: CSVEVPGQGRVGYGYTF. CDR3 sequence (DNA): TGCAGCGTTGAAGTACCGGGACAGGGGAGGGTAGGGTATGGCTACACCTTC.

CDR3 region: CASSPRDKSYEQYF. The DNA of the CDR3 is TGTGCCAGTAGTCCCCGGGACAAATCCTACGAGCAGTACTTC. J is TRBJ2-7 and V is TRBV19, with TRBD1 as a possible D gene (6 bases). This CDR3 comprises 14 residues. V lost 5 bases and J 1 base, leaving 12 bases between the germline ends. The germline CDR1 and CDR2 sequences are LNHDA and SQIVND (reference sequence).

The chain carries TRBV4-1 and TRBJ2-3; D remains ambiguous. CDR3 length: 16 amino acids. Trimming stripped 4 bases from V and 3 bases from J, with 17 bases between. Germline values: CDR1 MGHRA, CDR2 YSYEKL. The CDR3, as DNA: TGCGCCAGCAGCCCGCCCACCTCTAGTTTGACAGATACGCAGTATTTT. This gives the protein CASSPPTSSLTDTQYF.

The V call is TRBV28, the J call TRBJ1-5, with 9 bases lining up with TRBD1. Germline V gives CDR1 MDHEN, CDR2 SYDVKM. The length of the CDR3 is 15 residues. With V trimmed by 2 bases and J by 6 bases, 5 bases remained unmatched. In nucleotides, the CDR3 is TGTGCCAGCAGTTTAGGAGCGACAGGGGGTCAGCCCCAGCATTTT. This gives the protein CASSLGATGGQPQHF.

The J gene is TRBJ2-5, the V gene TRBV28; D unclear. The J call is doubtful: the DNA matches TRBJ2-7 better. The CDR3 loop spans 13 amino acids. Per germline, CDR1 MDHEN and CDR2 SYDVKM. In DNA form, the CDR3 reads TGTGCCAGCAGGCCCGGGTTTGGCTACGAGCAGTACTTC. Its protein is CASRPGFGYEQYF.

The chain joins TRBV27 to TRBJ1-5; 7 bases are shared with TRBD1. CDR3 length: 14 residues. The J segment lost 3 bases and the V segment lost 7 bases, leaving 6 bases of the junction unmatched. Germline CDR1 is MNHEY and CDR2 is SMNVEV (reference sequence). CDR3 nucleotide sequence: TGTGCCAGCAAGAAGGGGGCCGACAATCAGCCCCAGCATTTT. Translating it yields CASKKGADNQPQHF.

This rearrangement joins TRBV14 to TRBJ1-2; 8 bases match TRBD1. J lost 3 bases, V lost 2 bases, and 5 bases had no gene match. Germline CDR1 reads SGHDN; CDR2 reads FVKESK. The CDR3 runs 15 residues. As DNA, the CDR3 is TGTGCCAGCAGCCAAAACAGGGGGTTCGACTATGGCTACACCTTC. Its translation: CASSQNRGFDYGYTF.

V gene TRBV14 combines with J gene TRBJ2-5; 7 nucleotides match TRBD2. Germline loops: CDR1 SGHDN, CDR2 FVKESK. Germline trimming cut 5 bases from V and 11 bases from J; bases unmatched to any gene: 8. CDR3 size: 12 residues. This chain's CDR3 is CASSAAGGEQYF. DNA for the CDR3: TGTGCCAGCAGCGCCGCTGGGGGGGAGCAGTACTTC.

The CDR3 reads CASSLSGEGANEKLFF. The CDR3, as DNA: TGTGCCAGCAGTTTATCAGGGGAAGGTGCTAATGAAAAACTGTTTTTT. The chain has TRBV28 and TRBJ1-4, with D possibly matching TRBD1 (6 bases). Germline lookup yields CDR1 MDHEN and CDR2 SYDVKM. Trimming cost V 1 base and J 3 bases, with 12 bases left between them. The length of the CDR3 is 16 residues.